This T cell receptor beta chain stems from a study of a mutant IDH1 vaccine in newly diagnosed glioma. At the level of the study: Vaccination was launched 4-6 weeks after radiotherapy alone, or with temozolomide cycles. Treated patients, averaging 40.4 years, were around 62% male and roughly 38% female. Patients arrived already treated with radiotherapy, temozolomide, or both, most having had both. Overall study results and limits: Most patients, 85% to 95%, showed vaccine-induced immune responses.

The time point denotes: week 23, last vaccination. A 20-mer mutant IDH1 peptide at 300 ug was injected subcutaneously with topical imiquimod. Points on this clone: Its antigen is undetermined.

The protocol was immunoSEQ multiplex PCR, while the TCRdb copy is restricted to in-frame clones and leaves out a portion. The sample contains tens of thousands of clones, around 80% of which appear only once. V lost 4 bases and J lost 6; bases outside the gene matches: 7. CDR3 size: 14 residues. Germline CDR1 and CDR2: MGHRA and YSYEKL. This chain joins TRBV4-1 and TRBJ1-1; 8 nucleotides agree with TRBD1. This TCR derives from a middle-aged man with glioma. The input for sequencing was PBMCs, taken from a glioma patient whose treatment included an IDH1 peptide vaccine. CDR3 DNA sequence: TGCGCCAGCAGCCGGAGGACAGGGTCGTCTGAAGCTTTCTTT. Translated, it gives CASSRRTGSSEAFF.